This T cell receptor (beta chain) appears in the sequencing data of a study of blood T cells in healthy people across ages. V was clipped by 7 bases and J by 9 bases, with 10 bases between them. This CDR3 has 11 residues. With a J-beta primer mix and a sample-barcoded 5' primer, a second PCR ran 7 to 11 cycles. TCRdb re-derived calls from the 5' RACE reads in MiXCR, one entry per CDR3 protein. The sample holds roughly 680,000 distinct CDR3 sequences, 40% to 65% seen once. The authors isolated at least 6 million PBMCs per sample. The specimen sequenced was blood. The V gene is TRBV12-3 or TRBV12-4, the J gene TRBJ2-1; perhaps TRBD2 as D (5 bases). This clonotype was obtained from a woman aged 80 or over in good health. CDR3 region: CASTERGEQFF. CDR3 DNA: TGTGCCAGCACAGAACGGGGTGAGCAGTTCTTC.